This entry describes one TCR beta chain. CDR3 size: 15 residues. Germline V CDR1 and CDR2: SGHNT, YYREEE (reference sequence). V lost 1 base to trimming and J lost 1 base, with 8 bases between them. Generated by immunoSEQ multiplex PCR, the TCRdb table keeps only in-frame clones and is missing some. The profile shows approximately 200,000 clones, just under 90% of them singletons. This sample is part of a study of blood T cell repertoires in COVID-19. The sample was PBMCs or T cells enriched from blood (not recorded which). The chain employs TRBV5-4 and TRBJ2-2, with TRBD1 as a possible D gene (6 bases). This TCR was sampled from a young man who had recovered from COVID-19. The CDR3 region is CASSLSGENTGELFF. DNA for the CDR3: TGTGCCAGCAGCTTGTCAGGGGAGAACACCGGGGAGCTGTTTTTT. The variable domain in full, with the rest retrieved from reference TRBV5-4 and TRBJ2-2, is ETGVTQSPTHLIKTRGQQVTLRCSSQSGHNTVSWYQQALGQGPQFIFQYYREEENGRGNFPPRFSGLQFPNYSSELNVNALELDDSALYLCASSLSGENTGELFFGEGSRLTVL.